The present T cell receptor beta chain was sequenced within a study of T cell repertoires in aging, cancer and after chemotherapy. The wider study: Six age groups, ranging from 30 or younger to 70 or older, included the donors. The full dataset contained 7 million to 9.5 million TCR reads. Whole-study results and caveats: In healthy donors, age-related TCR diversity loss mainly reflected lost richness. Compared with age-matched healthy donors, untreated hematological or solid cancer patients showed higher blood TCR clonality.

With 5 bases removed from V and 4 bases from J, the gap between germline ends came to 8 bases. Germline V gene sequence: CDR1 KGHDR, CDR2 SFDVKD. The CDR3 sequence is 13 residues long. With respect to this clonotype: Its antigen is as yet unknown.

TRB rearrangements spanning V, D and J were amplified using mixed TRB-A/B primers. From the multiplex PCR reads, TCRdb called clonotypes with MiXCR, one entry per CDR3 protein. The sample carries more than 4,000 distinct CDR3 sequences, 46% recorded once. The template was genomic DNA from peripheral blood, not RNA. The chain combines TRBV24-1 with TRBJ1-5; D is unresolved. The source of this sequence is a human donor in good health. Input material: blood. This CDR3 is CATSASLNQPQHF. CDR3 coding DNA: TGTGCCACCAGTGCAAGTTTGAATCAGCCCCAGCATTTT.